These T cell receptor beta chains were read from a single sample in a study of T cell repertoires in cytomegalovirus infection. TCRdb re-called the reads through MiXCR, storing one row per CDR3 protein. The sample has roughly 280,000 distinct CDR3 sequences; about 20% are singletons. No antigens are known for them. The sample consisted of cultured PBMCs, taken from culture after CMV antigen stimulation. The receptors derive from a human donor in good health (CMV status not recorded). Some clones in this sample may be carry-over from other donors' samples. Both conserved end residues are part of each CDR3. Each record gives: J gene, clone size, V gene, D gene, CDR3 DNA, CDR3 protein. D genes are given only for firm matches. Clone size is not always given. Where it is, it says once, few, many or a class for expanded clones.

j_gene: TRBJ1-3
abundance: .
v_gene: TRBV20-1
d_gene: .
CDR3nt: TGCAGTGCTAGCAATCAGAGCTCTGGAAACACCATATATTTT
CDR3aa: CSASNQSSGNTIYF

j_gene: TRBJ2-5
abundance: .
v_gene: TRBV12-3/TRBV12-4
d_gene: TRBD1
CDR3nt: TGTGCCAGCAGTTCAACGGCAGGGGGCGAGACCCAGTACTTC
CDR3aa: CASSSTAGGETQYF

j_gene: TRBJ2-3
abundance: many
v_gene: TRBV7-2
d_gene: .
CDR3nt: TGTGCCAGCAGCTTAATTCAGGGGGATACGCAGTATTTT
CDR3aa: CASSLIQGDTQYF

j_gene: TRBJ2-1
abundance: .
v_gene: TRBV5-4
d_gene: TRBD2
CDR3nt: TGTGCCAGCAGCCATAGCGGGAGGGGACGCTACAATGAGCAGTTCTTC
CDR3aa: CASSHSGRGRYNEQFF

j_gene: TRBJ2-1
abundance: .
v_gene: TRBV20-1
d_gene: .
CDR3nt: TGCAGTGCTACGTTAAACGGGGAGCAGTTCTTC
CDR3aa: CSATLNGEQFF

j_gene: TRBJ1-3
abundance: .
v_gene: TRBV12-3/TRBV12-4
d_gene: .
CDR3nt: TGTGCCAGCAGTTCTCAATCAGGGCCCTCTGGAAACACCATATATTTT
CDR3aa: CASSSQSGPSGNTIYF

j_gene: TRBJ2-5
abundance: .
v_gene: TRBV6-2/TRBV6-3
d_gene: .
CDR3nt: TGTGCCAGCAAGTACCAGGCGGGAATAGAAGAGACCCAGTACTTC
CDR3aa: CASKYQAGIEETQYF

j_gene: TRBJ2-1
abundance: .
v_gene: TRBV20-1
d_gene: TRBD2
CDR3nt: TGCAGTGCTATGGCCGGGACTAGCGGGAACAATGAGCAGTTCTTC
CDR3aa: CSAMAGTSGNNEQFF

j_gene: TRBJ1-1
abundance: few
v_gene: TRBV7-9
d_gene: .
CDR3nt: TGTGCCAGCAGCACCACAGGCGACGGGGACACTGAAGCTTTCTTT
CDR3aa: CASSTTGDGDTEAFF

j_gene: TRBJ2-2
abundance: many
v_gene: TRBV7-3
d_gene: .
CDR3nt: TGTGCCAGCCGTCCTGGTAGCGCCGGGGAGCTGTTTTTT
CDR3aa: CASRPGSAGELFF

j_gene: TRBJ2-7
abundance: .
v_gene: TRBV10-3
d_gene: .
CDR3nt: TGTGCCATCAGAAGGTGGGACTACGAGCAGTACTTC
CDR3aa: CAIRRWDYEQYF

j_gene: TRBJ2-6
abundance: .
v_gene: TRBV30
d_gene: .
CDR3nt: TGTGCCGGGGCGTCTGGGGCCAACGTCCTGACTTTC
CDR3aa: CAGASGANVLTF

j_gene: TRBJ2-7
abundance: .
v_gene: TRBV4-3
d_gene: .
CDR3nt: TGCGCCAGCAGCCAAGATTTAGACTCGACCTACGAGCAGTACTTC
CDR3aa: CASSQDLDSTYEQYF

j_gene: TRBJ2-3
abundance: many
v_gene: TRBV4-1
d_gene: .
CDR3nt: TGCGCCAGCAGCCACTCGGGACGCCGCACAGATACGCAGTATTTT
CDR3aa: CASSHSGRRTDTQYF

j_gene: TRBJ2-5
abundance: .
v_gene: TRBV28
d_gene: TRBD2
CDR3nt: TGTGCCAGCAGTTTATGGGGCGGGAGCATGGAAGAGACCCAGTACTTC
CDR3aa: CASSLWGGSMEETQYF

j_gene: TRBJ2-1
abundance: .
v_gene: TRBV20-1
d_gene: .
CDR3nt: TGCAGTGCTAGACCCTTCCAAGCAGGCAATGAGCAGTTCTTC
CDR3aa: CSARPFQAGNEQFF

j_gene: TRBJ1-1
abundance: many
v_gene: TRBV7-8
d_gene: TRBD1
CDR3nt: TGTGCCACCTCGAGGACAGGGGGGATGAACACTGAAGCTTTCTTT
CDR3aa: CATSRTGGMNTEAFF

j_gene: TRBJ2-3
abundance: many
v_gene: TRBV6-1
d_gene: TRBD2
CDR3nt: TGTGCCAGCAGGCGGGGGACCTTAAGCACAGATACGCAGTATTTT
CDR3aa: CASRRGTLSTDTQYF

j_gene: TRBJ1-5
abundance: few
v_gene: TRBV7-4
d_gene: .
CDR3nt: TGTGCCAGCAGCTTGGGGGACACTAGCAATCAGCCCCAGCATTTT
CDR3aa: CASSLGDTSNQPQHF

j_gene: TRBJ1-3
abundance: many
v_gene: TRBV12-3/TRBV12-4
d_gene: .
CDR3nt: TGTGCCAGCAGAGACATACGGGGGGGCTCTGGAAACACCATATATTTT
CDR3aa: CASRDIRGGSGNTIYF

j_gene: TRBJ2-7
abundance: .
v_gene: TRBV6-2/TRBV6-3
d_gene: TRBD2
CDR3nt: TGTGCCAGCAGTTACTCGGGATCATCCAGCGGGACCTTAGGGGAGCAGTACTTC
CDR3aa: CASSYSGSSSGTLGEQYF

j_gene: TRBJ2-7
abundance: many
v_gene: TRBV7-2
d_gene: .
CDR3nt: TGTGCCAGCAGCTTAAATGCCGTACTGGCGGCCTACGAGCAGTACTTC
CDR3aa: CASSLNAVLAAYEQYF

j_gene: TRBJ2-1
abundance: few
v_gene: TRBV11-3
d_gene: .
CDR3nt: TGTGCCAGCAGCGCTACTAGAGGGGATGAGCAGTTCTTC
CDR3aa: CASSATRGDEQFF

j_gene: TRBJ2-7
abundance: .
v_gene: TRBV6-2/TRBV6-3
d_gene: TRBD2
CDR3nt: TGTGCCAGCAAAGCTAGCGGGCGCTACGAGCAGTACTTC
CDR3aa: CASKASGRYEQYF

j_gene: TRBJ2-5
abundance: .
v_gene: TRBV12-3/TRBV12-4
d_gene: .
CDR3nt: TGTGCCAGCAGTTTATCGGTTGGCAGCGGTGGAGGGTCCCCCCAGTACTTC
CDR3aa: CASSLSVGSGGGSPQYF

j_gene: TRBJ2-7
abundance: few
v_gene: TRBV7-2
d_gene: .
CDR3nt: TGTGCCAGCAGCTTATTCCCAAGCTCCTACGAGCAGTACTTC
CDR3aa: CASSLFPSSYEQYF

j_gene: TRBJ1-4
abundance: .
v_gene: TRBV18
d_gene: TRBD1
CDR3nt: TGTGCCAGCTCACCAAGGGACAGGAGTAATGAAAAACTGTTTTTT
CDR3aa: CASSPRDRSNEKLFF

j_gene: TRBJ2-1
abundance: .
v_gene: TRBV9
d_gene: .
CDR3nt: TGTGCCAGCAGCGTAGCGGGGACCCCTGAGCAGTTCTTC
CDR3aa: CASSVAGTPEQFF

j_gene: TRBJ1-2
abundance: few
v_gene: TRBV5-4
d_gene: TRBD1
CDR3nt: TGTGCCAGCAGCCCTGACAGGGTGTTTGGGTATGGCTACACCTTC
CDR3aa: CASSPDRVFGYGYTF

j_gene: TRBJ1-1
abundance: few
v_gene: TRBV7-9
d_gene: .
CDR3nt: TGTGCCAGCAGTCCAGTCCGTGAAGCTTTCTTT
CDR3aa: CASSPVREAFF

j_gene: TRBJ2-5
abundance: many
v_gene: TRBV7-2
d_gene: .
CDR3nt: TGTGCCAGCAGCTTAGGACTCCAAGAGACCCAGTACTTC
CDR3aa: CASSLGLQETQYF

j_gene: TRBJ2-1
abundance: few
v_gene: TRBV20-1
d_gene: TRBD2
CDR3nt: TGCAGTGCTAGAGGGACTAGCGGGAGGGCCCGAGCGACCTACAATGAGCAGTTCTTC
CDR3aa: CSARGTSGRARATYNEQFF

j_gene: TRBJ2-5
abundance: .
v_gene: TRBV20-1
d_gene: .
CDR3nt: TGCAGTGCTAGAGCGATGTACCAAGAGACCCAGTACTTC
CDR3aa: CSARAMYQETQYF

j_gene: TRBJ2-5
abundance: .
v_gene: TRBV3-1
d_gene: .
CDR3nt: TGTGCCAGCAGCCAAGATAAGGAGACCCAGTACTTC
CDR3aa: CASSQDKETQYF

j_gene: TRBJ1-1
abundance: .
v_gene: TRBV11-2
d_gene: TRBD1
CDR3nt: TGTGCCAGCAGCCCAGTCGGGAGGGCAGGGGGCTCTGCTTTCTTT
CDR3aa: CASSPVGRAGGSAFF

j_gene: TRBJ1-4
abundance: many
v_gene: TRBV7-8
d_gene: .
CDR3nt: TGTGCCAGCAGCTCCGGCAGGAATGAAAAACTGTTTTTT
CDR3aa: CASSSGRNEKLFF

j_gene: TRBJ1-4
abundance: .
v_gene: TRBV19
d_gene: .
CDR3nt: TGTGCCAGTAGTATGGGCCAGGACGGCGAAAAACTGTTTTTT
CDR3aa: CASSMGQDGEKLFF

j_gene: TRBJ2-7
abundance: .
v_gene: TRBV4-3
d_gene: .
CDR3nt: TGCGCCAGCAGCCAACTGGTCCTGTCCCCTCCCTACGAGCAGTACTTC
CDR3aa: CASSQLVLSPPYEQYF

j_gene: TRBJ1-1
abundance: many
v_gene: TRBV5-6
d_gene: TRBD1
CDR3nt: TGTGCCAGCAGCCCCAGGACAGGGTGGACCACTGAAGCTTTCTTT
CDR3aa: CASSPRTGWTTEAFF

j_gene: TRBJ1-1
abundance: few
v_gene: TRBV6-5
d_gene: TRBD1
CDR3nt: TGTGCCAGCAGGACCGACAGGGCCGGAATGAACACTGAAGCTTTCTTT
CDR3aa: CASRTDRAGMNTEAFF

j_gene: TRBJ1-2
abundance: .
v_gene: TRBV7-9
d_gene: .
CDR3nt: TGTGCCAGCAGCTTCCAGGACCATCCTAACTATGGCTACACCTTC
CDR3aa: CASSFQDHPNYGYTF

j_gene: TRBJ2-5
abundance: .
v_gene: TRBV7-9
d_gene: TRBD2
CDR3nt: TGTGCCGGGGAGGGGTACCAAGAGACCCAGTACTTC
CDR3aa: CAGEGYQETQYF

j_gene: TRBJ2-1
abundance: .
v_gene: TRBV15
d_gene: TRBD2
CDR3nt: TGTGCCACCAGCAGACTACTAGCGGGGGGGGATGAGCAGTTCTTC
CDR3aa: CATSRLLAGGDEQFF

j_gene: TRBJ1-2
abundance: .
v_gene: TRBV20-1
d_gene: TRBD1
CDR3nt: TGCAGTGCTGCTCCGGGACAGGGTTCGCATGGCTACACCTTC
CDR3aa: CSAAPGQGSHGYTF

j_gene: TRBJ2-7
abundance: few
v_gene: TRBV12-3/TRBV12-4
d_gene: .
CDR3nt: TGTGCCAGCAGTGCTAAACGGGCCCCTTTCTCCTACGAGCAGTACTTC
CDR3aa: CASSAKRAPFSYEQYF

j_gene: TRBJ1-5
abundance: .
v_gene: TRBV6-1
d_gene: .
CDR3nt: TGTGCCAGCAGTGGAACCGGGACGTTTAATCAGCCCCAGCATTTT
CDR3aa: CASSGTGTFNQPQHF

j_gene: TRBJ2-5
abundance: few
v_gene: TRBV5-4
d_gene: TRBD1
CDR3nt: TGTGCCAGCAGCAACACCGACAGGGGTTTTTCGGAGACCCAGTACTTC
CDR3aa: CASSNTDRGFSETQYF

j_gene: TRBJ1-2
abundance: many
v_gene: TRBV6-6
d_gene: .
CDR3nt: TGTGCCAGCAGTTACAGTCCAGGGATAACGCGAGGCTACACCTTC
CDR3aa: CASSYSPGITRGYTF

j_gene: TRBJ1-2
abundance: few
v_gene: TRBV12-3/TRBV12-4
d_gene: TRBD1
CDR3nt: TGTGCCAGCGGGGGACAGGAAAACTATGGCTACACCTTC
CDR3aa: CASGGQENYGYTF

j_gene: TRBJ1-2
abundance: few
v_gene: TRBV12-3/TRBV12-4
d_gene: .
CDR3nt: TGTGCCAGCAGTAAGGGGATGCAGTATGGCTACACCTTC
CDR3aa: CASSKGMQYGYTF

j_gene: TRBJ2-1
abundance: few
v_gene: TRBV19
d_gene: .
CDR3nt: TGTGCCAGTAGTATACCTCAGGGTTTCGGCAATGAGCAGTTCTTC
CDR3aa: CASSIPQGFGNEQFF

j_gene: TRBJ1-1
abundance: few
v_gene: TRBV6-2/TRBV6-3
d_gene: .
CDR3nt: TGTGCCAGCAGTTACTCGATGGACCAGGGTGGCACTGAAGCTTTCTTT
CDR3aa: CASSYSMDQGGTEAFF

j_gene: TRBJ2-1
abundance: .
v_gene: TRBV20-1
d_gene: TRBD2
CDR3nt: TGCAGTGCTATTAGCGGGAGTTCCTACAATGAGCAGTTCTTC
CDR3aa: CSAISGSSYNEQFF

j_gene: TRBJ2-2
abundance: .
v_gene: TRBV4-1
d_gene: TRBD2
CDR3nt: TGCGCCAGCAGCCAGAGACTAGCGGGAGTTACGAACACCGGGGAGCTGTTTTTT
CDR3aa: CASSQRLAGVTNTGELFF